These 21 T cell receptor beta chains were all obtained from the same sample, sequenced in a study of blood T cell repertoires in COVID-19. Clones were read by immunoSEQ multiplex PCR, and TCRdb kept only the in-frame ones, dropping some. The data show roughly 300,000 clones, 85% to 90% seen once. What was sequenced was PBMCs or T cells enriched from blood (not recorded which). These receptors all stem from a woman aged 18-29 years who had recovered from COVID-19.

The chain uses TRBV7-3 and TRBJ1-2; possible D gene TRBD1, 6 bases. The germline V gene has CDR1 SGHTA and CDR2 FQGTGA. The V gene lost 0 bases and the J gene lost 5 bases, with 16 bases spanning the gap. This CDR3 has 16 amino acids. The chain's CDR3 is CASSLTGITGIYGYTF. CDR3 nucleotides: TGTGCCAGCAGCTTAACTGGGATAACAGGGATATATGGCTACACCTTC.

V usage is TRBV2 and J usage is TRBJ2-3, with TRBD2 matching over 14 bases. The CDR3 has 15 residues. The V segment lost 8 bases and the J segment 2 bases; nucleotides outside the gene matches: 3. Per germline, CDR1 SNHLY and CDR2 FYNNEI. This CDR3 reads CASGGLAGATDTQYF. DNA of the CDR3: TGTGCCAGCGGGGGACTAGCGGGGGCCACAGATACGCAGTATTTT. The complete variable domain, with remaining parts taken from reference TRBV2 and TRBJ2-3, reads EPEVTQTPSHQVTQMGQEVILRCVPISNHLYFYWYRQILGQKVEFLVSFYNNEISEKSEIFDDQFSVERPDGSNFTLKIRSTKLEDSAMYFCASGGLAGATDTQYFGPGTRLTVL.

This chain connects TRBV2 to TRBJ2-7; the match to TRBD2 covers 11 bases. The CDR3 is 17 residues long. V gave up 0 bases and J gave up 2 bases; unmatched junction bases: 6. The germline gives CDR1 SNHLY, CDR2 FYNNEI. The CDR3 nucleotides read TGTGCCAGCAGTGAAGCGCTTCGACTAGCGGGAACCTACGAGCAGTACTTC. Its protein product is CASSEALRLAGTYEQYF.

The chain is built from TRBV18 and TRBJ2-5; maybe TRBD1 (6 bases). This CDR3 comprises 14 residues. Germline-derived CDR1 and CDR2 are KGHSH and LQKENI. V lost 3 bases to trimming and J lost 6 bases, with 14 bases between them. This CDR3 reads CASSPPDRAQTQYF. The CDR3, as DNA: TGTGCCAGCTCACCTCCGGACAGAGCTCAGACCCAGTACTTC.

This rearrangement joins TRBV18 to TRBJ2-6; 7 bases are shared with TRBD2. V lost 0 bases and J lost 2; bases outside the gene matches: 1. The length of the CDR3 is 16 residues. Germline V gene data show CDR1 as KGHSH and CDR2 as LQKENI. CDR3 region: CASSPPAGAGANVLTF. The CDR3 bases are TGTGCCAGCTCACCACCGGCGGGGGCTGGGGCCAACGTCCTGACTTTC.

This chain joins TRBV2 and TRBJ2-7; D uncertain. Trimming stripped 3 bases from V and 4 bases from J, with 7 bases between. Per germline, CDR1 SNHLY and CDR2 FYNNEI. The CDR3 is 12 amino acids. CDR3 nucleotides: TGTGCCAGCAGTGAGAGGCGGTACGAGCAGTACTTC. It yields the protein CASSERRYEQYF.

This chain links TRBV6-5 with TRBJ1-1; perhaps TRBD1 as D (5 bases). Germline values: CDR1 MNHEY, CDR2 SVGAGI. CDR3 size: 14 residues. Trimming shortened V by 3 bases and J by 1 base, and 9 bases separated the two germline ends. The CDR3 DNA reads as TGTGCCAGCAGTTATGGACACCAGAACACTGAAGCTTTCTTT. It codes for CASSYGHQNTEAFF.

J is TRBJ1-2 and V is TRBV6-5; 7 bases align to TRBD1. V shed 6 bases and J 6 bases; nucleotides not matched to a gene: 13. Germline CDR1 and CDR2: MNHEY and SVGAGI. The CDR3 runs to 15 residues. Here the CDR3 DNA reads TGTGCCAGCAGCCCGGAACCGACAGGGCATAATGGCTACACCTTC. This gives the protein CASSPEPTGHNGYTF.

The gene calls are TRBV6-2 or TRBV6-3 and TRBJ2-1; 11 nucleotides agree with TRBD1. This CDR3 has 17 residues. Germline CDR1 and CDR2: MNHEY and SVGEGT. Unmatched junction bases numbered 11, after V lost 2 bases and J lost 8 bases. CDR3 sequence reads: CASSYNPRDRGRDEQFF. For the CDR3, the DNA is TGTGCCAGCAGTTACAACCCCCGGGACAGGGGGAGGGATGAGCAGTTCTTC.

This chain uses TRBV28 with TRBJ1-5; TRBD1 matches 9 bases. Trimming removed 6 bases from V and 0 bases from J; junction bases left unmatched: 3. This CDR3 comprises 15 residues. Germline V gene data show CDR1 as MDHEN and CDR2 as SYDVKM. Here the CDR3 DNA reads TGTGCCAGCAGGGGGGACAGGGTTAGCAATCAGCCCCAGCATTTT. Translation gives CASRGDRVSNQPQHF. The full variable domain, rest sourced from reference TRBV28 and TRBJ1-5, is DVKVTQSSRYLVKRTGEKVFLECVQDMDHENMFWYRQDPGLGLRLIYFSYDVKMKEKGDIPEGYSVSREKKERFSLILESASTNQTSMYLCASRGDRVSNQPQHFGDGTRLSIL.

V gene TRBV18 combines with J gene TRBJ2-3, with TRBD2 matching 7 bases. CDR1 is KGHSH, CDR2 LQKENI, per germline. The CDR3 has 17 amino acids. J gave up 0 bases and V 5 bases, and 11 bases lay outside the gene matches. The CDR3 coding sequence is TGTGCCAGCTCATCCCTCTCTAGCGGATCTAGCACAGATACGCAGTATTTT. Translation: CASSSLSSGSSTDTQYF.

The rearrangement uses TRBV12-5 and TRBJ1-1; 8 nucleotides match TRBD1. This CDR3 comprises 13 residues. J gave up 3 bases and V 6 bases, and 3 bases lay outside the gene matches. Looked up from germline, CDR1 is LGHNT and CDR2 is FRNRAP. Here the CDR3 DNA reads TGTGCTAGTGGACCGGGACAGGACACTGAAGCTTTCTTT. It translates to CASGPGQDTEAFF.

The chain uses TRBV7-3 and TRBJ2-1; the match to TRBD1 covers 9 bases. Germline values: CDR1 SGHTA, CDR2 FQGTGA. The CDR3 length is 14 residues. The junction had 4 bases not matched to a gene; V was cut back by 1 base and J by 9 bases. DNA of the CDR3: TGTGCCAGCAGCTTAAATACAGGGGGCGGTGAGCAGTTCTTC. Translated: CASSLNTGGGEQFF.

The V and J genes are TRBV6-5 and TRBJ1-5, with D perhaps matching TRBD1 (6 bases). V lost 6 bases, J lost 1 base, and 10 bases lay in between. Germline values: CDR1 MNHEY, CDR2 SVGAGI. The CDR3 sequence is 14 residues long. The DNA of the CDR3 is TGTGCCAGCAGCAGGGGAAAAAGCAATCAGCCCCAGCATTTT. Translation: CASSRGKSNQPQHF.

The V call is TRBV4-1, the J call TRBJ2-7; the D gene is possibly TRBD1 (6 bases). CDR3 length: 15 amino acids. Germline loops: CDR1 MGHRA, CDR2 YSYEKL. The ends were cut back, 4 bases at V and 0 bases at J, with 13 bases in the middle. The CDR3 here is CASSLEWDNSYEQYF. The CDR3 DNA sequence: TGCGCCAGCAGCCTCGAGTGGGACAACTCCTACGAGCAGTACTTC.

The CDR3 loop is CAWSATGWQPQHF. The CDR3 nucleotides read TGTGCCTGGAGCGCGACAGGTTGGCAGCCCCAGCATTTT. This chain connects TRBV30 to TRBJ1-5, with D possibly being TRBD1 (6 bases). CDR3 length: 13 amino acids. V shed 3 bases and J shed 7 bases, with 13 bases lying between them. Looked up from germline, CDR1 is GTSNPN and CDR2 is SVGIG (reference sequence).

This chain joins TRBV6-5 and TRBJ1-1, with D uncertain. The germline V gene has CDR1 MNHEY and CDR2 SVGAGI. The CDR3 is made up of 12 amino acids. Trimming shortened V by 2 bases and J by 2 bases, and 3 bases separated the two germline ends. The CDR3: CASSYLNTEAFF. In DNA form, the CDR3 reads TGTGCCAGCAGTTACCTAAACACTGAAGCTTTCTTT.

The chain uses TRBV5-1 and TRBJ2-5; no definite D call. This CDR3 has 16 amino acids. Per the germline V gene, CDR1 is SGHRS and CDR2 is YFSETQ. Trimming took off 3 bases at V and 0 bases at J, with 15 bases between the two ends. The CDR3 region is CASSYSFREYQETQYF. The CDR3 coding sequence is TGCGCCAGCAGCTACTCTTTTAGAGAGTACCAAGAGACCCAGTACTTC. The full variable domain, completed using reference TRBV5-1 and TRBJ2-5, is KAGVTQTPRYLIKTRGQQVTLSCSPISGHRSVSWYQQTPGQGLQFLFEYFSETQRNKGNFPGRFSGRQFSNSRSEMNVSTLELGDSALYLCASSYSFREYQETQYFGPGTRLLVL.

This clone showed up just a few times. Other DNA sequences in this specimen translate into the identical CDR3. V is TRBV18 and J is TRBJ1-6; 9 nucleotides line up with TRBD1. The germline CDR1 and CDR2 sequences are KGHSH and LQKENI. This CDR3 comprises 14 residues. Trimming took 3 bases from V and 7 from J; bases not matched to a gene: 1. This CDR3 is CASSPGTGNSPLHF. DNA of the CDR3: TGTGCCAGCTCACCCGGGACAGGGAATTCACCCCTCCACTTT.

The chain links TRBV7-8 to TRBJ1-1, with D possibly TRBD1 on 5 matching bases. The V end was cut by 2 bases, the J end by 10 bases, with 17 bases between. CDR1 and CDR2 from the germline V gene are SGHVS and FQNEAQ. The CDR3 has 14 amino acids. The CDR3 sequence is CASSLFTQGIGAFF. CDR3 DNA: TGTGCCAGCAGCTTATTTACGCAGGGAATAGGAGCTTTCTTT.

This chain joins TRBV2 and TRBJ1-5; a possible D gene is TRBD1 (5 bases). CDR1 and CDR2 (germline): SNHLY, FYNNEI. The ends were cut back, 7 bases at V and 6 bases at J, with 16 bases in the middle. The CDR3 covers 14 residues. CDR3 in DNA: TGTGCCAGCAAGACGGGACTTGGAGGTCAGCCCCAGCATTTT. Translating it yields CASKTGLGGQPQHF.